The rows below give T cell receptor beta chains drawn from one sample of a study of beta chain features in type 1 diabetes. Here immunoSEQ multiplex PCR was the method, and the copy in TCRdb shows in-frame clones only, minus some. The sample shows about 360,000 clones, roughly 12% of them seen only once. Sequences were obtained from naive CD4+ T cells from blood. The receptors originated from a man between 18 and 29 years old in good health. Each CDR3 is given with its conserved first and last residue. D genes are given only for firm matches. A row's size may be missing; if present it is once, few, many or a size class.

v_gene,abundance,d_gene,j_gene,CDR3aa,CDR3nt
TRBV9,NA,NA,TRBJ2-2,CASSVTGYTGELFF,TGTGCCAGCAGCGTCACAGGGTACACCGGGGAGCTGTTTTTT
TRBV4-3,few,NA,TRBJ2-7,CASSQALGVYEQYF,TGCGCCAGCAGCCAAGCGTTAGGGGTGTACGAGCAGTACTTC
TRBV7-9,few,NA,TRBJ1-2,CASSLTETGHGYTF,TGTGCCAGCAGCTTAACCGAGACAGGACATGGCTACACCTTC
TRBV18,few,NA,TRBJ2-2,CASSPRGLSRNTGELFF,TGTGCCAGCTCACCAAGGGGCTTGTCGAGGAACACCGGGGAGCTGTTTTTT
TRBV18,few,NA,TRBJ2-3,CASSPSDRSNTQYF,TGTGCCAGCTCACCCTCCGACAGGTCGAATACGCAGTATTTT
TRBV9,NA,NA,TRBJ1-1,CASSLFSAGNTEAFF,TGTGCCAGCAGCCTTTTTTCGGCAGGGAACACTGAAGCTTTCTTT
TRBV28,few,NA,TRBJ1-4,CASSLLVLTATNEKLFF,TGTGCCAGCAGTCTCTTAGTCCTGACAGCAACTAATGAAAAACTGTTTTTT
TRBV4-2,NA,TRBD1,TRBJ2-7,CASSQGTGDYEQYF,TGTGCCAGCAGCCAAGGGACAGGGGACTACGAGCAGTACTTC
TRBV15,few,TRBD1,TRBJ1-5,CATSRTGRDRPQHF,TGTGCCACCAGCAGGACGGGACGGGACAGGCCCCAGCATTTT
TRBV7-2,few,TRBD1,TRBJ1-4,CASSFNRGNEKLFF,TGTGCCAGCAGCTTTAACAGGGGTAATGAAAAACTGTTTTTT
TRBV9,few,TRBD2,TRBJ2-3,CASSVAGGPADTQYF,TGTGCCAGCAGCGTAGCGGGGGGGCCGGCAGATACGCAGTATTTT
TRBV28,few,NA,TRBJ2-7,CASSRQGGEQYF,TGTGCCAGCAGTAGGCAGGGTGGCGAGCAGTACTTC
TRBV9,few,NA,TRBJ2-7,CASSASPSTRYEQYF,TGTGCCAGCAGCGCTTCCCCGTCCACACGCTACGAGCAGTACTTC
TRBV19,few,NA,TRBJ2-7,CASSPGPYEQYF,TGTGCCAGTAGTCCCGGTCCCTACGAGCAGTACTTC
TRBV6-5,NA,TRBD1,TRBJ2-5,CASSSSPGTGRETQYF,TGTGCCAGCAGTTCCTCCCCCGGGACAGGGCGAGAGACCCAGTACTTC
TRBV9,few,NA,TRBJ1-2,CASSVEARQVNYGYTF,TGTGCCAGCAGCGTAGAAGCTCGACAGGTTAACTATGGCTACACCTTC
TRBV5-1,few,NA,TRBJ2-1,CASSLTGLNNEQFF,TGCGCCAGCAGCTTGACCGGTCTGAACAATGAGCAGTTCTTC
TRBV19,few,NA,TRBJ2-7,CASSTGTVNYEQYF,TGTGCCAGTAGCACTGGAACAGTGAACTACGAGCAGTACTTC
TRBV6-6,few,TRBD1,TRBJ2-7,CASSGDRARSYEQYF,TGTGCCAGCAGTGGCGACAGGGCTCGCTCCTACGAGCAGTACTTC
TRBV4-1,few,TRBD1,TRBJ1-5,CASSQARTGIQPQHF,TGCGCCAGCAGCCAAGCTAGGACAGGCATTCAGCCCCAGCATTTT
TRBV5-1,few,TRBD1,TRBJ2-1,CASSLATGDSSNEQFF,TGCGCCAGCAGCTTGGCCACTGGGGACAGCAGTAATGAGCAGTTCTTC
TRBV2,NA,NA,TRBJ2-6,CASSEGSGSGANVLTF,TGTGCCAGCAGTGAAGGGTCGGGCTCTGGGGCCAACGTCCTGACTTTC
TRBV19,few,TRBD1,TRBJ1-2,CASSTDRGIYGYTF,TGTGCCAGTAGTACTGACAGGGGTATCTATGGCTACACCTTC
TRBV7-8,NA,NA,TRBJ1-3,CASSSLRGYSGNTIYF,TGTGCCAGCAGCTCCCTCCGAGGTTACTCTGGAAACACCATATATTTT
TRBV7-3,NA,TRBD2,TRBJ2-7,CASSTQRGDYEQYF,TGTGCCAGCAGCACCCAGCGGGGGGACTACGAGCAGTACTTC
TRBV19,NA,NA,TRBJ2-5,CASSTQETQYF,TGTGCCAGTAGTACTCAAGAGACCCAGTACTTC
TRBV18,few,TRBD1,TRBJ1-1,CASSLSWTGLRGTEAFF,TGTGCCAGCTCACTATCGTGGACAGGCCTCCGGGGGACTGAAGCTTTCTTT
TRBV18,few,NA,TRBJ1-2,CASSPPVGRQYGYTF,TGTGCCAGCTCACCACCAGTTGGTCGACAGTATGGCTACACCTTC
TRBV4-3,NA,TRBD1,TRBJ1-1,CASSQPGQITEAFF,TGCGCCAGCAGCCAGCCGGGACAGATCACTGAAGCTTTCTTT